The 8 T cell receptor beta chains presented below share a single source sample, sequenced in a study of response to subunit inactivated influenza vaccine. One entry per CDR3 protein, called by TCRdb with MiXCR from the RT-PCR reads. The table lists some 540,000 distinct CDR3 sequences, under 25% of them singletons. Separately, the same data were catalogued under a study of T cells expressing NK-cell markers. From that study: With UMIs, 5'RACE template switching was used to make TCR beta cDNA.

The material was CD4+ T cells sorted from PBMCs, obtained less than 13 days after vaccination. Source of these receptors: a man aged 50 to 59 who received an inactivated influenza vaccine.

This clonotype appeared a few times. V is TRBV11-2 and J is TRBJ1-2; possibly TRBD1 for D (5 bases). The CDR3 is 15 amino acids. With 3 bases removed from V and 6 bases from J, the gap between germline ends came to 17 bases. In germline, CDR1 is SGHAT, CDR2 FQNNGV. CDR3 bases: TGTGCCAGCAGCTTTGCCCCAGGGAACGCACATGGCTACACCTTC. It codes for CASSFAPGNAHGYTF.

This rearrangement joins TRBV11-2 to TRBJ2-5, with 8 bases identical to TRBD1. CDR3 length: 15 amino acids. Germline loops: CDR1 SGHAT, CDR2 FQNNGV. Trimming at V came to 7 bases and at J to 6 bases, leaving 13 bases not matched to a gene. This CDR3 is CASTQGAGGVQTQYF. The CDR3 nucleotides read TGTGCCAGCACCCAGGGGGCAGGGGGCGTACAGACCCAGTACTTC.

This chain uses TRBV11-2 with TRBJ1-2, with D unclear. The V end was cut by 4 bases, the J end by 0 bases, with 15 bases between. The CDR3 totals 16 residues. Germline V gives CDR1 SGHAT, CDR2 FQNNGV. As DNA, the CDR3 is TGTGCCAGCAGCTATCTAGAGCCAGAAGCTAACTATGGCTACACCTTC. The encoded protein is CASSYLEPEANYGYTF.

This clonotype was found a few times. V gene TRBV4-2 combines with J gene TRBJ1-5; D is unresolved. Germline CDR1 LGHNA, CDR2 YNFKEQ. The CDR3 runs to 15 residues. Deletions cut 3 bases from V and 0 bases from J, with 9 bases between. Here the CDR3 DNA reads TGTGCCAGCAGCCAGATCCCGGGTAGCAATCAGCCCCAGCATTTT. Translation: CASSQIPGSNQPQHF.

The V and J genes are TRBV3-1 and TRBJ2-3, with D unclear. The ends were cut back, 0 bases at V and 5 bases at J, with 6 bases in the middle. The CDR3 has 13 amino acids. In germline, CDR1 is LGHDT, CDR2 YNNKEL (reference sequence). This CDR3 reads CASSQDRLDTQYF. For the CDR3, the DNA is TGTGCCAGCAGCCAAGATAGGTTAGATACGCAGTATTTT.

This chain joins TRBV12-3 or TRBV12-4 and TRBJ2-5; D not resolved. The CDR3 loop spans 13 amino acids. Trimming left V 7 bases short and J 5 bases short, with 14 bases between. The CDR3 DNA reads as TGTGCCAGCACTATAGCCCCGCGGGAGACCCAGTACTTC. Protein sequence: CASTIAPRETQYF.

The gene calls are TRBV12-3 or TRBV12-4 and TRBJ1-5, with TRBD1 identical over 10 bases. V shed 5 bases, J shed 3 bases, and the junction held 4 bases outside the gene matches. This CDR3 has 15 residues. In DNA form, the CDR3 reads TGTGCCAGCAGTCGGGGACAGGGGATCAATCAGCCCCAGCATTTT. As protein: CASSRGQGINQPQHF.

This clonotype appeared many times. The CDR3, as DNA: TGCGCCAGCAGCTTGGCGACAGGTGGCATGAACACTGAAGCTTTCTTT. Protein: CASSLATGGMNTEAFF. The V gene is TRBV5-1, the J gene TRBJ1-1; TRBD1 is a possible D gene (6 bases). V lost 0 bases, J lost 0 bases, and 12 bases lay in between. The CDR3 covers 16 residues. Germline-derived CDR1 and CDR2 are SGHRS and YFSETQ.